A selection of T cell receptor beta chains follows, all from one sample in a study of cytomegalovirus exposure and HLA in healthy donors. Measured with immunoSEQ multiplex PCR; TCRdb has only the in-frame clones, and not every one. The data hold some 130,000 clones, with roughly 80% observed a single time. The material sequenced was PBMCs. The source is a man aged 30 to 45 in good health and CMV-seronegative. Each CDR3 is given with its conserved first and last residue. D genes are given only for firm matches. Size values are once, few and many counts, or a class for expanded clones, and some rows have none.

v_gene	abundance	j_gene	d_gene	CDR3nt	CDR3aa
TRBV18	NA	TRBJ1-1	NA	TGTGCCAGCTCACCACGGCCAGGGCTGGATCAGAACACTGAAGCTTTCTTT	CASSPRPGLDQNTEAFF
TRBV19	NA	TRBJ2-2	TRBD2	TGTGCCAGTAGTATAGAAGGCGGGAGGCTTGGCACCGGGGAGCTGTTTTTT	CASSIEGGRLGTGELFF
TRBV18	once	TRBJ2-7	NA	TGTGCCAGCTCACCCGACTTACGAGTCTACGAGCAGTACTTC	CASSPDLRVYEQYF
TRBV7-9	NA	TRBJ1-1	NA	TGTGCCAGCAGCTTAACCAGGCGGGACACTGAAGCTTTCTTT	CASSLTRRDTEAFF
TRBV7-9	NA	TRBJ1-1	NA	TGTGCCAGCAGCTTAGAGGGGACTATACCGGGCACTGAAGCTTTCTTT	CASSLEGTIPGTEAFF
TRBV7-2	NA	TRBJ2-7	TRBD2	TGTGCCAGCAGCCCGACTAGCCTATCCTACGAGCAGTACTTC	CASSPTSLSYEQYF
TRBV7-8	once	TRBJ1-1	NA	TGTGCCAGCACCCTGACGGACTCCACTGAAGCTTTCTTT	CASTLTDSTEAFF
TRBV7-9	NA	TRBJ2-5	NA	TGTGCCAGCAACTCTCTCGGGGAGACCCAGTACTTC	CASNSLGETQYF
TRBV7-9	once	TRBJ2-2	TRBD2	TGTGTGGGAGCGGGAGGTCCCTCCGGGGAGCTGTTTTTT	CVGAGGPSGELFF
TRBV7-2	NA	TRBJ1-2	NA	TGTGCCAGCAGCCCAAACCAGTACTATGGCTACACCTTC	CASSPNQYYGYTF
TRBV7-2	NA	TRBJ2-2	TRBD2	TGTGCCAGCAGCTCAAGCGGGAGATGGACCGGGGAGCTGTTTTTT	CASSSSGRWTGELFF
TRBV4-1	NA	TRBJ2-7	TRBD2	TGCGCCAGCAGCCAAACCGGCCGACTAGCAGGCGGGCAGTACTTC	CASSQTGRLAGGQYF
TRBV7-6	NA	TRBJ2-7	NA	TGTGCCAGCAGCCCGAGGGTTTTGAGGGAGCAGTACTTC	CASSPRVLREQYF
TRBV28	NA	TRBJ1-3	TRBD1	TGTGCCAGCAGTCCCCCCCTCCGGGACAGGCGCCTTTACTCTGGAAACACCATATATTTT	CASSPPLRDRRLYSGNTIYF
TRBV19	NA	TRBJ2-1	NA	TGTGCCAGTAGTCCCACTTTCAATCTCCCCTACAATGAGCAGTTCTTC	CASSPTFNLPYNEQFF
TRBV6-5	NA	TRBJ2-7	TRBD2	TGTGCCAGCAGTCGATCTAGCGGGACCTACGAGCAGTACTTC	CASSRSSGTYEQYF
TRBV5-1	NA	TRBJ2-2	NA	TGCGCCAGCAGCTTGGAGATACGGTCCACCGGGGAGCTGTTTTTT	CASSLEIRSTGELFF
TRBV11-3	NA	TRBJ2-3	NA	TGTGCCAGCAGCTCTCTAGCGTCCCGACGGGATACGCAGTATTTT	CASSSLASRRDTQYF
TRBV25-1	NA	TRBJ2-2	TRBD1	TGTGCCAGCACCTCGACAGGGGTTGTGACCGGGGAGCTGTTTTTT	CASTSTGVVTGELFF
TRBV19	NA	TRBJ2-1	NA	TGTGCCACCCTAGGGGATGAGCAGTTCTTC	CATLGDEQFF
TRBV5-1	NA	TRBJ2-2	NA	TGCGCCAGCAGCTTTAGCGGAAGCGGAACCGGGGAGCTGTTTTTT	CASSFSGSGTGELFF
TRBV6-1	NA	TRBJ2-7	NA	TGTGCCAGCACCCCGGTATCAGGGGCGTCCTACGAGCAGTACTTC	CASTPVSGASYEQYF
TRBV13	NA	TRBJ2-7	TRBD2	TGTGCCAGCAGCCCTGGGGGCGGGAGGGCGATCTACGAGCAGTACTTC	CASSPGGGRAIYEQYF
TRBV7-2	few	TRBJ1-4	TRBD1	TGTGCCAGCAGGGGACAGGGCAATGAAAAACTGTTTTTT	CASRGQGNEKLFF
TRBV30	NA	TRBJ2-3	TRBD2	TGTGCCTGGGGCCGAGGACTAGCGGGAGGGACAGATACGCAGTATTTT	CAWGRGLAGGTDTQYF
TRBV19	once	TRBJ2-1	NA	TGTGCCACCAGAGACCCGAAGCGCCACTACAATGAGCAGTTCTTC	CATRDPKRHYNEQFF
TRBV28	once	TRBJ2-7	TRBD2	TGTGCCAGCAGTTTAAGGTGGCTAGCGGGAGCCTACGAGCAGTACTTC	CASSLRWLAGAYEQYF
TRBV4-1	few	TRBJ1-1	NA	TGCGCCAGCAGCCAGGGGACAACTCGTAAACCGAACACTGAAGCTTTCTTT	CASSQGTTRKPNTEAFF
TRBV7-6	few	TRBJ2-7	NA	TGTGCTAGCGATGGGGGGTACGAGCAGTACTTC	CASDGGYEQYF
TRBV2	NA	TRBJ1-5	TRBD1	TGTGCCAGCAGTGAGACAGGGGGATTTGGTCAGCCCCAGCATTTT	CASSETGGFGQPQHF
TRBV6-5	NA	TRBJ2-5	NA	TGTGCCAGCACCTCGATTCCAGGGCTCCCAGAGACCCAGTACTTC	CASTSIPGLPETQYF
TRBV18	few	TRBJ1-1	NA	TGTGCCAGCTCACCATCAGAGCGGGGTGAAGCTTTCTTT	CASSPSERGEAFF
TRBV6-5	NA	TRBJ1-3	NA	TGTGCCAGCAGTGAGGCTGGTGGAAACACCATATATTTT	CASSEAGGNTIYF
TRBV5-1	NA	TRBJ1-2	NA	TGCGCCAGCAGCTTTCAGGAGGACTATGGCTACACCTTC	CASSFQEDYGYTF
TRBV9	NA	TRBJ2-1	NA	TGTGCCAGCAGCGTTGAAACTGGAGCCTACAATGAGCAGTTCTTC	CASSVETGAYNEQFF
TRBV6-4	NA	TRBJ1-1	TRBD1	TGTGCCAGCATGAACGACAGGGATCGGATCACTGAAGCTTTCTTT	CASMNDRDRITEAFF
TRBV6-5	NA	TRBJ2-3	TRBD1	TGTGCCAGCAGTTACCAGGGGGTAAGGGCAGATACGCAGTATTTT	CASSYQGVRADTQYF
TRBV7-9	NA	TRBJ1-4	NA	TGTGCCAGCAGCTTAGTCAGGGTGAATGAAAAACTGTTTTTT	CASSLVRVNEKLFF
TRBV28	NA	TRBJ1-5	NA	TGTGCCAGCAGGGAGGGGGGGCAGCCCCAGCATTTT	CASREGGQPQHF
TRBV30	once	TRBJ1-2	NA	TGTGCCTGGAACCCCCAGGGCGCTAACTATGGCTACACCTTC	CAWNPQGANYGYTF
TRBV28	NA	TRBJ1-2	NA	TGTGCCAGCAGTTCGGCGAGGCAGGGGTTTTACTATGGCTACACCTTC	CASSSARQGFYYGYTF
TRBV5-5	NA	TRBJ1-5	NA	TGTGCCAGCAGCTTGACCCTAGGTAGGGGAAGCAATCAGCCCCAGCATTTT	CASSLTLGRGSNQPQHF
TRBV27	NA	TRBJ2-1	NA	TGTGCCAGCACCGAGGGTAGGGCCAATGAGCAGTTCTTC	CASTEGRANEQFF
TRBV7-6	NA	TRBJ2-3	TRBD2	TGTGCCAGCAGCTTTAGCGCCCAGCGGGAGTTCCCAGATACGCAGTATTTT	CASSFSAQREFPDTQYF
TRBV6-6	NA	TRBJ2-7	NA	TGTGCCAGCAGTTACGGGGAGGTTCGGTACGAGCAGTACTTC	CASSYGEVRYEQYF
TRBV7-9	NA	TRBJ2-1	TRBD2	TGTGCCAGCAGCCCCCGGACTAGCGGGAGGCTGAGGGTGTTCTTC	CASSPRTSGRLRVFF
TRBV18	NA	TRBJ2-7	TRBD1	TGTGCCAGCTCTCCCCGGACAGGGAGCTCCTACGAGCAGTACTTC	CASSPRTGSSYEQYF
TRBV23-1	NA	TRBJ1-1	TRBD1	TGCGCCAGCAATATAGAGACAGGGGGCGCGACTGAAGCTTTCTTT	CASNIETGGATEAFF
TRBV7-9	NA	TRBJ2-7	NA	TGTGCCAGCAGCTTCGGGCAGGGAATGGACGAGCAGTACTTC	CASSFGQGMDEQYF
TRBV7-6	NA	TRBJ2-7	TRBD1	TGTGCCAGCAGCACAGACAGGGGAACCTACGAGCAGTACTTC	CASSTDRGTYEQYF
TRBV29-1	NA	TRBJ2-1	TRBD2	TGCGGGGGACGGACTAGCGGGTGGAATGAGCAGTTCTTC	CGGRTSGWNEQFF
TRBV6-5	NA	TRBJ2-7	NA	TGTGCCAGCAGTTACGAACAGGGTTATGGCGAGCAGTACTTC	CASSYEQGYGEQYF
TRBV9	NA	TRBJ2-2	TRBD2	TGTGCCAGCAGCGTATCCGGACTAGCGGGAGGGTCCGGCACCGGGGAGCTGTTTTTT	CASSVSGLAGGSGTGELFF
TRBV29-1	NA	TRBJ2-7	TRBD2	TGCAGCGTTGTAGGGCTAGCGGGAGGGTATTCCTACGAGCAGTACTTC	CSVVGLAGGYSYEQYF
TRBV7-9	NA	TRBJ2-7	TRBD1	TGTTCCAGCAGCTCTGGACAGGCGTGGCAGTACTTC	CSSSSGQAWQYF